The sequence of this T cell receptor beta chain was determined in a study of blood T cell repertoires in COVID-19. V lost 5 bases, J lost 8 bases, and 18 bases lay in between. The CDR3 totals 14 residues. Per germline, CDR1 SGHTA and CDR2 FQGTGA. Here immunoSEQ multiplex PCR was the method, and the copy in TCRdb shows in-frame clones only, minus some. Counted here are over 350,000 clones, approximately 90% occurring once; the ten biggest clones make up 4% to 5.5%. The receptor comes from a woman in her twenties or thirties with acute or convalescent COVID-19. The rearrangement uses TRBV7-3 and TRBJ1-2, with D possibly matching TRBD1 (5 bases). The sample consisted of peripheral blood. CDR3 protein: CASSPQGSKGGYTF. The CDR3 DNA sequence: TGTGCCAGCAGCCCGCAGGGATCTAAAGGAGGCTACACCTTC.